One TCR beta chain is described in this entry. Its cognate antigen is unknown. The sample is drawn from a study of shared clonotypes between healthy human individuals. The CDR3 is made up of 16 amino acids. Trimming shortened V by 5 bases and J by 0 bases, and 14 bases separated the two germline ends. Germline CDR1 and CDR2: SGHVS and FQNEAQ. Whole-study findings and limits: Clonotype sharing levels among donors were expected to vary with sequencing depth. There were few donors, and this limited the genetic and exposure-history diversity represented.

Per the original data handling: ImmunoSEQ junction-only sequences lacked quality scores, so their filtering differed. Data came from immunoSEQ multiplex PCR; TCRdb stores just in-frame clones and leaves some out. V and J calls and clone size come straight from that table; D and trimming were deduced from the DNA. This sample carries 2 million to 2.5 million clones, around 93% of them seen once, and the ten largest clones take approximately 0.39%. Sequencing was performed on naive CD4+ T cells from PBMCs. The subset here: CD45RA+ positively selected. The chain is built from TRBV7-8 and TRBJ1-5; D may be TRBD1 (5 bases). The TCR comes from a man aged 18-30 years in good health. Some clones in this sample may be carry-over from other donors' samples. CDR3 sequence: CASSATGLYSNQPQHF. CDR3 coding DNA: TGTGCCAGCAGCGCCACAGGTCTTTATAGCAATCAGCCCCAGCATTTT.